Each of the 32 T cell receptor beta chains below was sequenced from the same sample in a study of beta chain features in type 1 diabetes. The sequenced template was cDNA made from the entire isolated RNA. Clones were sequenced by immunoSEQ multiplex PCR, and TCRdb holds only the in-frame ones, with some missing. This sample has approximately 23,000 clones, with about 70% found just once. The sample consisted of Tregs from blood. The receptors derive from a woman aged 40 to 50 in good health.

This clone was found once. The J gene is TRBJ2-7, the V gene TRBV19; 8 nucleotides align to TRBD1. Germline V gene lookup returns CDR1 LNHDA and CDR2 SQIVND (reference sequence). The CDR3 totals 15 residues. V shed 3 bases, J shed 7 bases, and the junction held 11 bases outside the gene matches. The CDR3 sequence: CASSILGQGSLEQYF. Here the CDR3 DNA reads TGTGCCAGTAGTATTCTCGGACAGGGAAGCTTGGAGCAGTACTTC.

The rearrangement joins TRBV2 to TRBJ2-7, with TRBD2 identical over 7 bases. Germline V gene lookup returns CDR1 SNHLY and CDR2 FYNNEI. This CDR3 is 17 amino acids long. Germline trimming cut 6 bases from V and 5 bases from J; bases unmatched to any gene: 19. CDR3 nucleotide sequence: TGTGCCAGCAGCGCGAGGGCCGGACGCCTCGGGAGGAACGAGCAGTACTTC. Amino acid sequence: CASSARAGRLGRNEQYF.

The chain combines TRBV6-1 with TRBJ2-1, with a weak D call TRBD1 (6 bases). Trimming pared 4 bases from V and 0 bases from J, leaving 10 bases between. Germline V CDR1 and CDR2: MNHNS, SASEGT. This CDR3 is built from 15 residues. The CDR3: CASSGSDSSYNEQFF. The CDR3 nucleotides are TGTGCCAGCAGTGGTTCGGACAGCTCCTACAATGAGCAGTTCTTC.

This chain links TRBV14 with TRBJ2-2; unclear D gene. Germline-derived CDR1 and CDR2 are SGHDN and FVKESK. The CDR3 runs to 14 residues. Trimming took off 2 bases at V and 3 bases at J, with 7 bases between the two ends. The CDR3 here is CASSQNLYTGELFF. The CDR3 DNA follows: TGTGCCAGCAGCCAAAACTTGTACACCGGGGAGCTGTTTTTT.

A single count supports this clone. This chain joins TRBV5-1 and TRBJ1-2, with 9 positions matching TRBD1. Germline CDR1 and CDR2: SGHRS and YFSETQ. With 3 bases clipped from V and 1 base from J, the junction kept 4 bases outside the gene matches. This CDR3 contains 15 residues. This CDR3 is CASSSGQGRNYGYTF. In nucleotides, the CDR3 is TGCGCCAGCAGCTCCGGACAGGGGCGTAACTATGGCTACACCTTC.

The J gene is TRBJ2-3, the V gene TRBV10-3; 7 bases fit TRBD1. The germline V gene encodes CDR1 ENHRY and CDR2 SYGVKD. The CDR3 consists of 15 residues. J was trimmed by 1 base and V by 3 bases; bases with no gene match: 4. CDR3 nucleotides: TGTGCCATCAGTGAACGGACAGGCGGCACAGATACGCAGTATTTT. Translation: CAISERTGGTDTQYF.

V and J are TRBV28 and TRBJ1-2, with unresolved D. CDR1 MDHEN and CDR2 SYDVKM come from the germline V gene. CDR3 length equals 13 residues. The ends were cut back, 10 bases at V and 8 bases at J, with 20 bases in the middle. This CDR3 is CATLDAVPGGYTF. The CDR3 coding sequence is TGTGCCACCCTGGATGCGGTCCCTGGAGGCTACACCTTC.

The chain couples TRBV2 to TRBJ1-4; TRBD1 agrees at 9 bases. V was clipped by 6 bases and J by 8 bases; unmatched bases: 7. The CDR3 length is 14 residues. Germline CDR1 reads SNHLY; CDR2 reads FYNNEI. CDR3 coding DNA: TGTGCCAGCAGCGTCGGGACAGGGAAGGAAAAACTGTTTTTT. It yields the protein CASSVGTGKEKLFF.

The rearrangement uses TRBV7-9 and TRBJ1-3; D remains ambiguous. CDR1 is SEHNR, CDR2 FQNEAQ, per germline (reference sequence). Trimming took 5 bases from V and 1 from J, leaving 3 bases between them. CDR3 length: 12 residues. The CDR3 loop reads CASSLSGNTIYF. The CDR3 DNA reads as TGTGCCAGCAGCCTATCTGGAAACACCATATATTTT. Full variable domain (rest looked up from reference TRBV7-9 and TRBJ1-3): DTGVSQNPRHKITKRGQNVTFRCDPISEHNRLYWYRQTLGQGPEFLTYFQNEAQLEKSRLLSDRFSAERPKGSFSTLEIQRTEQGDSAMYLCASSLSGNTIYFGEGSWLTVV.

J is TRBJ1-4 and V is TRBV15; no definite D call. Trimming took 10 bases from V and 0 from J, leaving 9 bases between them. Per germline, CDR1 LNHNV and CDR2 YYDKDF (reference sequence). The CDR3 covers 13 residues. The CDR3 region is CAKYRPTNEKLFF. CDR3 DNA: TGTGCCAAGTACAGACCAACTAATGAAAAACTGTTTTTT.

V and J are TRBV14 and TRBJ2-1; D unclear. The CDR3 has 15 amino acids. Per the germline V gene, CDR1 is SGHDN and CDR2 is FVKESK. V lost 2 bases and J lost 2, with 10 bases in between. The CDR3 reads CASSQRASPYNEQFF. The CDR3 DNA reads TGTGCCAGCAGCCAACGCGCTAGTCCCTACAATGAGCAGTTCTTC.

The CDR3 reads CASSLSRTSGAHTDTQYF. CDR3 bases: TGTGCCAGCAGCTTGAGCAGGACTAGCGGAGCTCACACAGATACGCAGTATTTT. V and J are TRBV5-4 and TRBJ2-3, with 10 nucleotides matching TRBD2. Trimming at V came to 1 base and at J to 2 bases, leaving 10 bases not matched to a gene. Per germline, CDR1 SGHNT and CDR2 YYREEE (reference sequence). The CDR3 runs to 18 residues.

V and J are TRBV7-9 and TRBJ1-1; D is ambiguous. Deletions cut 6 bases from V and 0 bases from J, with 8 bases between. The germline V gene has CDR1 SEHNR and CDR2 FQNEAQ (reference sequence). This CDR3 has 13 amino acids. CDR3 amino acids: CASSFPLNTEAFF. For the CDR3, the DNA is TGTGCCAGCAGTTTTCCATTGAACACTGAAGCTTTCTTT.

The rearrangement links TRBV5-1 to TRBJ2-3, with TRBD1 matching 7 bases. From germline, CDR1 is SGHRS and CDR2 YFSETQ. J was trimmed by 7 bases and V by 0 bases; bases with no gene match: 8. The CDR3 is 15 residues long. The CDR3 DNA reads as TGCGCCAGCAGCTTGGAACCAGGGGGAGTAAATACGCAGTATTTT. Translated: CASSLEPGGVNTQYF.

This clone was detected only a few times. This chain joins TRBV11-2 and TRBJ1-4; possible D gene TRBD1, 6 bases. The germline V gene encodes CDR1 SGHAT and CDR2 FQNNGV. Deletions cut 4 bases from V and 12 bases from J, with 12 bases between. This CDR3 has 12 amino acids. CDR3 loop: CASSSQGSELFF. CDR3 in DNA: TGTGCCAGCAGCTCACAGGGATCGGAACTGTTTTTT.

The chain combines TRBV5-1 with TRBJ2-7, with 9 bases aligning to TRBD1. Germline CDR1 reads SGHRS; CDR2 reads YFSETQ. V lost 3 bases, J lost 1 base, and 2 bases stayed unmatched. The length of the CDR3 is 14 residues. CDR3 in amino acids: CASSSGQGSYEQYF. CDR3 in DNA: TGCGCCAGCAGCTCGGGACAGGGATCCTACGAGCAGTACTTC.

In its sample, this clone was seen a few times. The chain joins TRBV7-9 to TRBJ2-5; TRBD1 agrees at 7 bases. Germline CDR1 reads SEHNR; CDR2 reads FQNEAQ (reference sequence). Trimming cost V 5 bases and J 7 bases; bases outside gene matches: 4. The CDR3 has 12 amino acids. This CDR3 reads CASSHRGGTQYF. As DNA, the CDR3 is TGTGCCAGCAGCCACAGGGGTGGGACCCAGTACTTC.

V and J are TRBV9 and TRBJ2-7, with 9 nucleotides matching TRBD2. The CDR3 spans 17 residues. CDR1 is SGDLS, CDR2 YYNGEE, per germline. V lost 0 bases and J lost 2; bases outside the gene matches: 9. CDR3 sequence: CASSVVYSGGLPYEQYF. Here the CDR3 DNA reads TGTGCCAGCAGCGTAGTTTATAGCGGGGGCCTTCCCTACGAGCAGTACTTC.

The rearrangement joins TRBV5-1 to TRBJ1-5, with D possibly matching TRBD1 (5 bases). The CDR3 covers 13 residues. V lost 4 bases and J lost 8, with 13 bases in between. CDR1 and CDR2 (germline): SGHRS, YFSETQ. Here the CDR3 reads CASSQGRGEPQHF. DNA for the CDR3: TGCGCCAGCAGCCAGGGTCGTGGAGAGCCCCAGCATTTT.

This rearrangement joins TRBV10-3 to TRBJ2-3; TRBD2 aligns across 7 bases. Germline V gives CDR1 ENHRY, CDR2 SYGVKD. The CDR3 totals 14 residues. V was clipped by 9 bases and J by 0 bases; unmatched bases: 6. CDR3 in amino acids: CAIKSGVSTDTQYF. The CDR3 DNA follows: TGTGCCATTAAGAGCGGGGTGAGCACAGATACGCAGTATTTT.

A word on this clone: At one boundary the junction diverges from the germline segment, which might be a read error. This chain links TRBV6-1 with TRBJ2-7, with D unresolved. The CDR3 sequence is 15 residues long. Germline CDR1 is MNHNS and CDR2 is SASEGT. The CDR3 loop reads CASNEGKQISYEQYF. CDR3 in DNA: TGTGCCAGCAATGAAGGAAAACAAATCTCCTACGAGCAGTACTTC.

The CDR3 spells CSANGQANTEAFF. Here the CDR3 DNA reads TGCAGCGCAAATGGACAGGCGAACACTGAAGCTTTCTTT. The chain is built from TRBV29-1 and TRBJ1-1, with 7 positions matching TRBD1. V lost 7 bases to trimming and J lost 1 base; unmatched junction nucleotides: 6. The CDR3 totals 13 residues. Germline values: CDR1 SQVTM, CDR2 ANQGSEA.

The V gene is TRBV11-2, the J gene TRBJ2-7; 12 bases line up with TRBD1. Looked up from germline, CDR1 is SGHAT and CDR2 is FQNNGV. V was clipped by 5 bases and J by 6 bases; unmatched bases: 8. This CDR3 contains 15 residues. Here the CDR3 reads CASSPRGTGGVEQYF. The CDR3 nucleotides are TGTGCCAGCAGCCCTCGTGGGACAGGGGGCGTCGAGCAGTACTTC.

For the CDR3, the DNA is TGCGCCAGCAGCCTCCTAGCAACCTACGAGCAGTACTTC. It is translated as CASSLLATYEQYF. This chain connects TRBV5-1 to TRBJ2-7; D is possibly TRBD2 (5 bases). V was trimmed by 4 bases and J by 2 bases, leaving 10 bases between them. Germline assignment: CDR1 SGHRS and CDR2 YFSETQ. This CDR3 has 13 amino acids.

The J gene is TRBJ1-6, the V gene TRBV11-2; D might be TRBD1 (5 bases). The V gene's germline CDR1 is SGHAT and CDR2 FQNNGV. The CDR3 totals 14 residues. V lost 3 bases and J lost 8, with 11 bases in between. DNA for the CDR3: TGTGCCAGCAGCTTGGCGGGGGGGTATTCACCCCTCCACTTT. It is translated as CASSLAGGYSPLHF. Full variable domain (missing parts from reference TRBV11-2 and TRBJ1-6): EAGVAQSPRYKIIEKRQSVAFWCNPISGHATLYWYQQILGQGPKLLIQFQNNGVVDDSQLPKDRFSAERLKGVDSTLKIQPAKLEDSAVYLCASSLAGGYSPLHFGNGTRLTVT.

The genes are TRBV7-9 and TRBJ1-2, with TRBD1 identical over 7 bases. CDR3 length equals 15 residues. With 5 bases clipped from V and 3 bases from J, the junction kept 9 bases outside the gene matches. Germline V gene sequence: CDR1 SEHNR, CDR2 FQNEAQ (reference sequence). CDR3 protein: CASSPYGQEYYGYTF. DNA for the CDR3: TGTGCCAGCAGCCCATATGGACAGGAGTACTATGGCTACACCTTC.

This clone appeared once. The chain recombines TRBV27 with TRBJ1-4; D might be TRBD1 (5 bases). V lost 4 bases, J lost 4 bases, and 10 bases lay in between. The CDR3 runs 14 residues. Germline V CDR1 and CDR2: MNHEY, SMNVEV (reference sequence). The CDR3: CASSSTALNEKLFF. The DNA of the CDR3 is TGTGCCAGCAGTTCGACAGCCCTTAATGAAAAACTGTTTTTT.

This rearrangement joins TRBV4-3 to TRBJ1-2; 10 bases are shared with TRBD1. The CDR3 runs to 17 residues. V lost 0 bases and J lost 7; bases outside the gene matches: 11. CDR1 is LGHNA, CDR2 YSLEER, per germline. CDR3 nucleotides: TGCGCCAGCAGCCAAGATCAGGGGACAGGGGTATGGTCTGGCTACACCTTC. It specifies CASSQDQGTGVWSGYTF.

This clone was observed a few times. The chain carries TRBV18 and TRBJ2-7; maybe TRBD2 (5 bases). Trimming left V 3 bases short and J 7 bases short, with 31 bases between. The CDR3 has 19 residues. Looked up from germline, CDR1 is KGHSH and CDR2 is LQKENI. CDR3 sequence: CASSPDLALGSSYGWEQYF. CDR3 DNA sequence: TGTGCCAGCTCACCCGATTTAGCACTAGGATCCTCCTACGGATGGGAGCAGTACTTC.

This clone has only one observation. The rearrangement links TRBV7-2 to TRBJ2-3; a weak D match, TRBD1 (6 bases). CDR1 and CDR2 from the germline V gene are SGHTA and FQGNSA. The CDR3 length is 12 residues. Trimming cost V 1 base and J 14 bases, with 13 bases left between them. The CDR3 coding sequence is TGTGCCAGCAGCTTAGAAGGGGGTTCGAGGTATTTT. It yields the protein CASSLEGGSRYF.

The chain joins TRBV7-2 to TRBJ2-1; 10 bases line up with TRBD2. V shed 2 bases and J 0 bases; nucleotides not matched to a gene: 7. Germline lookup yields CDR1 SGHTA and CDR2 FQGNSA. This CDR3 comprises 18 residues. Here the CDR3 reads CASSLLAGGLSSYNEQFF. CDR3 in DNA: TGTGCCAGCAGCTTATTAGCGGGGGGACTCAGCTCCTACAATGAGCAGTTCTTC.

The chain recombines TRBV11-2 with TRBJ1-1; TRBD1 might be the D (5 bases). The V and J ends lost 2 bases and 6 bases respectively, with 22 bases between them. Germline V CDR1 and CDR2: SGHAT, FQNNGV. This CDR3 is 17 amino acids long. The DNA for the CDR3 is TGTGCCAGCAGCTTATGGGGGGTAGTGACAAGGGTATCTGAAGCTTTCTTT. This gives the protein CASSLWGVVTRVSEAFF. Full variable domain (rest looked up from reference TRBV11-2 and TRBJ1-1): EAGVAQSPRYKIIEKRQSVAFWCNPISGHATLYWYQQILGQGPKLLIQFQNNGVVDDSQLPKDRFSAERLKGVDSTLKIQPAKLEDSAVYLCASSLWGVVTRVSEAFFGQGTRLTVV.